This TCR beta chain was found in a study of T cell repertoires in ileal Crohn's disease (dated by TCRdb to the late 2010s). In terms of the full investigation: The median duration of disease was approximately 8.5 years, and at the time of surgery about a third of patients were active smokers. About half of the patients received postoperative therapy: about a dozen received thiopurines and 18 received anti-TNF agents. A total of 170 or so mucosal samples from roughly 60 patients were sequenced, with samples obtained at several locations on the surgical specimen and at postoperative endoscopy. Surgery was performed for a complication in all patients, with stricturing disease in 61% and penetrating disease in roughly 40%. Endoscopic postoperative recurrence was defined by a Rutgeerts score above i0. The study was conducted in parallel with a multicentre cohort that was designed to identify predictors of early endoscopic recurrence following ileocolonic resection. The TCR repertoire was analysed in about 62 patients with Crohn's disease drawn from a prospective multicentre cohort. Study-wide conclusions, independent of this receptor: Higher high-frequency clone percentages at surgery were associated with endoscopic recurrence; all patients with clonality above 26.8% (18/57) had recurrence. Only a subgroup of patients, of unstated size, had their mucosal CD4 and CD8 T cells sorted and sequenced. A significantly higher proportion of clonal expansions was observed in active smokers at surgery than in non-smokers (roughly 27% vs 19%, p=0.02). Sorted CD8 T cells carried more high-frequency clones than CD4 T cells, suggesting mucosal expansions were mainly CD8.

The CDR3 measures 19 amino acids from cysteine to phenylalanine. Left in the record is the CDR3 DNA by itself, 57 bases read in frame from the first base. The junction shows trimming of 0 bases on V and 5 bases on J, and the gene matches do not reach 15 bases of it. Per the germline V gene, WSHSY is the CDR1 and SAAADI is the CDR2. For commercial TCRB immunosequencing, around 500 nanograms of biopsy DNA were submitted for each sample. CDR3 regions were amplified from genomic DNA by Adaptive Biotechnology using a two-step, amplification bias-controlled multiplex PCR. In the first PCR, primers covered every V and J gene segment, and in the second PCR, barcodes and Illumina adapters were added. An Illumina instrument was used to sequence the CDR3 libraries. The authors processed their data as follows. Analysis combined the vendor-provided pipelines with custom analysis of raw data in R/Bioconductor under R version 3.3.0. Clonality, ranging from 0 to 1, was calculated as the inverse of the normalised Shannon entropy of all productive clones. High-frequency clones were defined as the share of the repertoire taken up by the top 100 clones, keeping only clones that passed a 95% confidence test. The Simpson index measured repertoire diversity, and the Morisita-Horn index measured overlap between samples. The immuneACCESS repertoire file appears here via TCRdb, limited to in-frame rearrangements. These files lack a portion of the clones; in checked studies, under half of the deficit traces to unresolved V genes, and the cause of the others is not known. V, J and clone size were drawn from that table, and D and trimming were deduced from the DNA. The sample has several thousand clones on record, under 85% of them singletons. 4.5% to 6% of the sample belongs to the ten largest clones.

Adults with ileal or ileocolonic Crohn's disease for whom ileocolonic resection was indicated were considered eligible. Before DNA extraction, whole ileal mucosal biopsies were kept frozen at -80 degrees C. Genomic DNA was isolated from frozen whole biopsies using a TRizol-based method, and the DNA was quantified with a NanoDrop 2000 spectrophotometer. Note on this clone: Its binding antigen is unknown. No much larger clonotype is one base removed from it; base qualities were not supplied.

The receptor comes from an adult with Crohn's disease. Sequencing used ileal tissue. The chain is assembled from TRBV10-2 and TRBJ2-1, with 8 bases in between that match TRBD2. The nucleotide sequence is given as TGCGCCAGCAGTGAGTCGAGATGGGGGAGAGCGGGAGAGGACAATGAGCAGTTCTTC. This encodes CASSESRWGRAGEDNEQFF.